This T cell receptor beta chain was obtained from a study of T cells expressing NK-cell markers (TCRdb year 2020). Context from the whole study: Three sorted T-cell subsets (CD3+CD56+NKG2C+, CD3+CD56+NKG2C- and CD3+CD56-NKG2C+) from fewer than 10 donors had their TCR beta-chain repertoires profiled. The libraries were sequenced on Illumina HiSeq 2000/2500, MiSeq or NextSeq, producing 2 x 150 bp reads. The eight sequenced donors were randomly selected healthy volunteers, three men and five women. Of the eight sequenced donors, seven were found to be HCMV-seropositive and one was found to be HCMV-seronegative.

The paper as a whole reports these results and caveats: In more than five donors, the dominant CD3+CD56+NKG2C+ clonotypes were found to rank among the top 10 CD8+ clonotypes and to make up roughly 1.0-7.0% of CD8+ T cells. Those dominant clonotypes were again the most abundant among CD3+CD56-NKG2C+ cells in a handful of donors, at 28.3-60.1%. It remained unclear whether the expanded NKG2C-expressing T cell clones were specific for HCMV antigens.

Sequencing was carried out with an Illumina HiSeq 2000. TCR beta cDNA libraries were prepared using 5'RACE template switching, which introduced a universal primer site and unique molecular identifiers. cDNA synthesis was primed from the TCR beta constant segment and was followed by two successive PCR amplification steps. The authors' pipeline ran thus. Reads were demultiplexed and grouped by UMI with MIGEC, and clonotypes were assembled and quantified with MiTCR. To exclude erroneous sequences, only TCR cDNA sequences supported by at least two reads were retained. The tcR package was used for downstream repertoire analysis, and clonotypes were matched between fractions using CDR3 nucleotide sequence together with V segment. Antigen specificity was annotated against VDJdb with VDJmatch, allowing one amino acid substitution in CDR3. Reads reprocessed by TCRdb are summarized as one entry per CDR3 protein sequence, and DNA is absent. The V and J calls follow TCRdb's processing rather than the paper's. The sample's table lists a count of 150,000 or so distinct CDR3 sequences. The ten largest clones represent around a sixth of the sample.

HCMV serostatus was determined by detecting HCMV-specific IgG in serum with a commercial ELISA kit. Ficoll density gradient centrifugation was used to isolate peripheral blood mononuclear cells from blood. Spanning cysteine to phenylalanine, the CDR3 consists of 15 amino acids. The protein alone is recorded here. CDR1 and CDR2 were assigned from the germline V gene as MNHEY and SVGAGI. As regards this clonotype: Its specific antigen is unknown.

This TCR derives from a woman between 18 and 75 years old in good health. What was sequenced was blood T cells: a sorted CD56 or NKG2C T cell subset, CD4+ or CD8+ T cells, or bulk PBMC T cells (not recorded which). This chain is built from TRBV6-5 and TRBJ1-4; TCRdb calls TRBD1, which cannot be checked without DNA. The CDR3 here reads CASSLSGRRGEKLFF.